The 8 T cell receptor beta chains below all came from one sample that was sequenced in a study of T cells in tuberculosis. Sorting used thawed, overnight-rested PBMC stained with anti-CD3, a viability dye and GMM-loaded CD1B tetramer. The lipid loaded on the CD1B tetramers was C32 glucose monomycolate from Rhodococcus equi. Clones were read by immunoSEQ multiplex PCR, and TCRdb kept only the in-frame ones, dropping some. The sample contains some 60,000 clones, about four fifths of which appear only once. The sequenced sample was CD1b-GMM tetramer-negative cells sorted from PBMCs. These receptors were obtained from an adult woman with latent tuberculosis.

The chain recombines TRBV19 with TRBJ2-2, with 11 bases lining up with TRBD1. Germline trimming cut 6 bases from V and 6 bases from J; bases unmatched to any gene: 9. This CDR3 spans 16 amino acids. Looked up from germline, CDR1 is LNHDA and CDR2 is SQIVND (reference sequence). CDR3 DNA: TGTGCCAGTAGCTGGATCCCGGGACAGGGGGCCGGGGAGCTGTTTTTT. As protein: CASSWIPGQGAGELFF.

The CDR3 reads CASRSTSQDRVRQPQHF. For the CDR3, the DNA is TGTGCCAGCAGAAGCACATCCCAAGACAGGGTACGGCAGCCCCAGCATTTT. J is TRBJ1-5 and V is TRBV28, with 7 bases matching TRBD1. J gave up 7 bases and V 6 bases, and 18 bases lay outside the gene matches. CDR1 is MDHEN, CDR2 SYDVKM, per germline. This CDR3 contains 17 residues.

CDR3 residues: CASSLWGGSSNQPQHF. DNA of the CDR3: TGTGCCAGCAGCTTGTGGGGGGGAAGTAGCAATCAGCCCCAGCATTTT. This sequence joins TRBV5-5 and TRBJ1-5; D might be TRBD1 (5 bases). Germline CDR1 is SGHKS and CDR2 is YYEKEE (reference sequence). With 1 base removed from V and 0 bases from J, the gap between germline ends came to 11 bases. The CDR3 loop spans 16 amino acids.

V is TRBV5-6 and J is TRBJ1-1, with TRBD1 as a possible D gene (5 bases). V was cut by 0 bases and J by 1 base, with 10 bases left in between. The CDR3 runs 15 residues. Per the germline V gene, CDR1 is SGHDT and CDR2 is YYEEEE. The CDR3 region is CASSLGMTENTEAFF. CDR3 bases: TGTGCCAGCAGCTTGGGAATGACAGAGAACACTGAAGCTTTCTTT.

This clone was counted only a few times. V usage is TRBV4-3 and J usage is TRBJ1-3, with 7 positions matching TRBD1. V was pared by 4 bases and J by 0 bases, with 6 bases of the junction left unmatched. Germline CDR1 is LGHNA and CDR2 is YSLEER. This CDR3 contains 16 residues. In DNA, the CDR3 is TGCGCCAGCAGCCGCTCTGACAGGGTCTCTGGAAACACCATATATTTT. This sequence encodes CASSRSDRVSGNTIYF.

This clone was counted between two and nine times. The rearrangement joins TRBV28 to TRBJ1-6, with 7 bases aligning to TRBD1. The CDR3 is made up of 16 amino acids. Germline-derived CDR1 and CDR2 are MDHEN and SYDVKM. Unmatched junction bases numbered 7, after V lost 5 bases and J lost 3 bases. CDR3 in DNA: TGTGCCAGCAGTCATAGACAGGGACTCTATAATTCACCCCTCCACTTT. This translates into CASSHRQGLYNSPLHF.

The chain uses TRBV29-1 and TRBJ2-1; D may be TRBD1 (5 bases). Germline values: CDR1 SQVTM, CDR2 ANQGSEA. This CDR3 has 12 amino acids. V dropped 4 bases and J dropped 9 bases, with 13 bases sitting between them. The DNA for the CDR3 is TGCAGCGTTGTACAGGACGCAATTGAGCAGTTCTTC. It codes for CSVVQDAIEQFF.

The chain combines TRBV7-2 with TRBJ2-5, with 10 bases lining up with TRBD2. The V gene's germline CDR1 is SGHTA and CDR2 FQGNSA. V lost 5 bases, J lost 3 bases, and 12 bases stayed unmatched. The CDR3 contains 17 residues. The CDR3 DNA is TGTGCCAGCAGCCATACAAATCGGACTAGCGGCGAAGAGACCCAGTACTTC. This translates into CASSHTNRTSGEETQYF.